This TCR beta chain was sequenced in a study of CD8+CD57+ T cells in acquired aplastic anemia. Study-level information: Mean yield of DNA from sorted CD4+ and CD8+ cells was roughly 3.4 ug. The average read count for CD4+ cells in healthy donors was around 11 million. Study results and limitations: Sharing between patients and controls was observed for roughly 30 CD8+ CDR3 sequences.

This clonotype was found a few times. Its antigen is not identified. The CDR3 loop spans 15 amino acids. CDR1 and CDR2 (germline): LNHNV, YYDKDF (reference sequence). The ends lost 2 bases at V and 4 bases at J; junction bases unmatched: 7. The TCR beta profiling, which covered VDJ combination and CDR3 sequence, was carried out using genomic DNA as the template. TCRdb itself ran the reads through MiXCR, one entry per CDR3 protein. The table has around 51,000 distinct CDR3 sequences, about 78% seen once; the top ten hold approximately 34%. Sequenced: sorted CD4+, CD8+, or CD8+CD57+ T cells (not recorded which) from PBMCs. The TCR originated in a human donor in good health, serving as a control. The rearrangement uses TRBV15 and TRBJ2-7, with TRBD1 identical over 8 bases. CDR3 in amino acids: CATSRSDRGTYEQYF. For the CDR3, the DNA is TGTGCCACCAGCAGATCAGACAGGGGAACGTACGAGCAGTACTTC.